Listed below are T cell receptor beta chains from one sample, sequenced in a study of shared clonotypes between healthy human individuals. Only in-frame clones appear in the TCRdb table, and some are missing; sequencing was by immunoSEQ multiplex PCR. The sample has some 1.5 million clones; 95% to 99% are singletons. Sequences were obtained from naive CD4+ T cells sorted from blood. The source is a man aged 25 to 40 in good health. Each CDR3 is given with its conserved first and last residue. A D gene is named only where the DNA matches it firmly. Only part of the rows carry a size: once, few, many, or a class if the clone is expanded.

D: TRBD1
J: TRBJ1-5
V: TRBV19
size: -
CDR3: CASSDRQGGNQPQHF
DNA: TGTGCCAGTAGTGATCGACAGGGTGGGAATCAGCCCCAGCATTTT

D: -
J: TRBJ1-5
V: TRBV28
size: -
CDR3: CASSLIENQPQHF
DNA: TGTGCCAGCAGTTTAATCGAGAATCAGCCCCAGCATTTT

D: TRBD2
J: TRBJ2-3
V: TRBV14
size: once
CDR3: CASSSGTSGTDTQYF
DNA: TGTGCCAGCAGCTCCGGGACTAGCGGCACAGATACGCAGTATTTT

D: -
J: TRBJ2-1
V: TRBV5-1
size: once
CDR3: CASSLAPSYNEQFF
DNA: TGCGCCAGCAGCTTGGCTCCTTCCTACAATGAGCAGTTCTTC

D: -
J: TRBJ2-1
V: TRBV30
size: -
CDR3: CAWSYRDNEQFF
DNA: TGTGCCTGGAGTTACCGGGACAATGAGCAGTTCTTC

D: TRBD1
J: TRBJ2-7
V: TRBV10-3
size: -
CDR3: CATRFPGTGSYEQYF
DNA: TGTGCCACCCGCTTCCCCGGGACAGGGTCCTACGAGCAGTACTTC

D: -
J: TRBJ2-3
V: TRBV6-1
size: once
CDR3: CASSEREDTQYF
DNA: TGTGCCAGCAGTGAACGGGAAGATACGCAGTATTTT

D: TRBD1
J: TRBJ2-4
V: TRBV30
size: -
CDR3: CAWSQTRTGPKNIQYF
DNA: TGTGCCTGGAGTCAGACTCGGACAGGACCCAAAAACATTCAGTACTTC

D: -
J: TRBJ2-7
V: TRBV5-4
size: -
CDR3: CASSEGGVRDHEQYF
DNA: TGTGCCAGCAGCGAGGGCGGGGTCAGGGACCACGAGCAGTACTTC

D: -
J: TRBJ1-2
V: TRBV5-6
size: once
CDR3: CASSFLNYGYTF
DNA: TGTGCCAGCAGCTTCTTGAACTATGGCTACACCTTC

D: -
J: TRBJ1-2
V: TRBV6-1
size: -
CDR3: CASSVGTAYGYTF
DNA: TGTGCCAGCAGTGTTGGGACGGCCTATGGCTACACCTTC

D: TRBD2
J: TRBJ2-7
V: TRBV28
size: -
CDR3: CASTYSGRHRGQYF
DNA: TGTGCCAGCACCTATAGCGGGAGGCACCGCGGGCAGTACTTC

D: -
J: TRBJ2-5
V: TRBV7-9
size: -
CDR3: CASSLEGPSETQYF
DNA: TGTGCCAGCAGCTTAGAAGGGCCAAGCGAGACCCAGTACTTC

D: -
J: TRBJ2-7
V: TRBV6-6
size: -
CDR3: CASSSGTLGPYEQYF
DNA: TGTGCCAGCAGTTCCGGGACGCTTGGGCCCTACGAGCAGTACTTC

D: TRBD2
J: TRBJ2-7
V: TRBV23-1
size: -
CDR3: CARGRLAGVRYAYEQYF
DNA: TGCGCCAGGGGGAGACTAGCGGGAGTCCGTTATGCTTACGAGCAGTACTTC

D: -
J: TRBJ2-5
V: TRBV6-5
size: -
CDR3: CASKRSSETQYF
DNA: TGTGCCAGCAAACGCTCGAGCGAGACCCAGTACTTC

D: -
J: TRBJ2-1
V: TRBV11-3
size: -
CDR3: CASSLEAVAEQFF
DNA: TGTGCCAGCAGCTTAGAGGCGGTGGCGGAGCAGTTCTTC

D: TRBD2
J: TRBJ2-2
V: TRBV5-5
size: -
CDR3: CASSSYLAGGGVGELFF
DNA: TGTGCCAGCAGCTCATACCTAGCGGGAGGTGGCGTCGGGGAGCTGTTTTTT

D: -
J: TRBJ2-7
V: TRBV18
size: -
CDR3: CASSPLWGDEQYF
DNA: TGTGCCAGCTCACCACTTTGGGGCGACGAGCAGTACTTC

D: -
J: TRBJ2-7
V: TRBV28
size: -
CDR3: CASSLGQGTYF
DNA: TGTGCCAGCAGTTTGGGGCAGGGCACGTACTTC

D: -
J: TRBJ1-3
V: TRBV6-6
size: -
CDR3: CASSYLIGSGNTIYF
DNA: TGTGCCAGCAGTTACTTGATAGGGTCCGGAAACACCATATATTTT

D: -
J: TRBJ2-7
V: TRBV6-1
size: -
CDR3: CASSEGSGGFYEQYF
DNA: TGTGCCAGCAGTGAAGGGTCAGGCGGTTTCTACGAGCAGTACTTC

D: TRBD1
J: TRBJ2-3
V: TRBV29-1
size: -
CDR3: CSVTTGQGVGDTQYF
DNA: TGCAGCGTCACCACGGGACAGGGGGTGGGAGATACGCAGTATTTT

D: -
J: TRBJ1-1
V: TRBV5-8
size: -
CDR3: CASSFRVQGAEAFF
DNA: TGTGCCAGCAGCTTCCGGGTCCAGGGAGCTGAAGCTTTCTTT

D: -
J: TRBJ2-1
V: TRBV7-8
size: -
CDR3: CASSSLFSYNEQFF
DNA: TGTGCCAGCAGTAGCCTTTTCTCCTACAATGAGCAGTTCTTC

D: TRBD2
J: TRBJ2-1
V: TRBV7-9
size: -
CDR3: CASSLLAGSYNEQFF
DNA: TGTGCCAGCAGCTTACTAGCGGGCTCCTACAATGAGCAGTTCTTC

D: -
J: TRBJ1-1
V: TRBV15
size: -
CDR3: CATSRNMNTEAFF
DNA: TGTGCCACCAGCAGGAACATGAACACTGAAGCTTTCTTT

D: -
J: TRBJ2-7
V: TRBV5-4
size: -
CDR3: CASSTERNAYEQYF
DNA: TGTGCCAGCAGCACAGAGCGGAACGCCTACGAGCAGTACTTC

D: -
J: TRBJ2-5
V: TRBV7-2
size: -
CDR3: CASSLAGPGVETQYF
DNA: TGTGCCAGCAGCTTAGCGGGACCTGGGGTGGAGACCCAGTACTTC

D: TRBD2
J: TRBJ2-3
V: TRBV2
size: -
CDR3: CASSVAGGLDTQYF
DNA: TGTGCCAGCTCTGTAGCGGGAGGGCTAGATACGCAGTATTTT

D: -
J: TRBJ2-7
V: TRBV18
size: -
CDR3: CASSLRPLLEQYF
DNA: TGTGCCAGCTCACTTCGACCCCTTCTTGAGCAGTACTTC

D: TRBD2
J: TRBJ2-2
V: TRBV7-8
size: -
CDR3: CASSLGASGLEGVLFF
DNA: TGTGCCAGCAGCTTAGGAGCTAGCGGGTTAGAGGGGGTTCTGTTTTTT

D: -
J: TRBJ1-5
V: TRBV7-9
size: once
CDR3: CASSPWTDYSNQPQHF
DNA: TGTGCCAGCAGCCCATGGACGGATTATAGCAATCAGCCCCAGCATTTT

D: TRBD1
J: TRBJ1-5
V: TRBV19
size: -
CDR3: CASRLTGVRGAKNQPQHF
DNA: TGTGCCAGTAGATTAACAGGGGTTAGAGGGGCCAAAAATCAGCCCCAGCATTTT

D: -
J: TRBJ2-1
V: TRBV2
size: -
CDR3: CASSEEGHNEQFF
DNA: TGTGCCAGCAGTGAAGAAGGTCACAATGAGCAGTTCTTC

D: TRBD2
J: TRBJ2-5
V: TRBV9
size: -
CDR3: CASRKGGASGIQETQYF
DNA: TGTGCCAGCAGAAAAGGTGGGGCTAGCGGAATCCAAGAGACCCAGTACTTC

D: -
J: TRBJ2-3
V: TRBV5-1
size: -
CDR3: CASSLARGDTQYF
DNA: TGCGCCAGCAGCTTGGCCCGGGGAGATACGCAGTATTTT

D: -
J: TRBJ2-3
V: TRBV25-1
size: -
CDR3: CASSALADTQYF
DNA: TGTGCCAGCAGTGCTCTGGCGGATACGCAGTATTTT

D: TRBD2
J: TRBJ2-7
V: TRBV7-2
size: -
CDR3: CASSTRKGLAGYEQYF
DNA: TGTGCCAGCAGCACAAGAAAGGGGCTAGCGGGGTACGAGCAGTACTTC

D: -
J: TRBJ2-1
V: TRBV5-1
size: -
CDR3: CASSTDNSNYNEQFF
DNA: TGCGCCAGCAGCACTGATAACAGCAACTACAATGAGCAGTTCTTC

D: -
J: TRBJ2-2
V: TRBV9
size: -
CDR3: CASSSIVTGELFF
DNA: TGTGCCAGCAGTTCCATAGTTACCGGGGAGCTGTTTTTT

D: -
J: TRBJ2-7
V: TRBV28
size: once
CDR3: CATGILGGYEQYF
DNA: TGTGCCACCGGGATTCTAGGGGGCTACGAGCAGTACTTC

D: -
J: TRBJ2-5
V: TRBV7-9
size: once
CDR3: CASSLGAGKETQYF
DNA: TGTGCCAGCAGCTTAGGGGCGGGAAAAGAGACCCAGTACTTC

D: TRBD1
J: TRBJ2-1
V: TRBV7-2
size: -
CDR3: CASSFGPDRGPFF
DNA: TGTGCCAGCAGCTTTGGGCCCGACAGGGGTCCGTTCTTC

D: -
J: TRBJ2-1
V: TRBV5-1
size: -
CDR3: CASSLQVASYNEQFF
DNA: TGCGCCAGCAGCTTACAGGTCGCCTCCTACAATGAGCAGTTCTTC

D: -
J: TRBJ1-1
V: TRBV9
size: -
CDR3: CASSAQGIGTEAFF
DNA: TGTGCCAGCAGCGCGCAGGGGATTGGCACTGAAGCTTTCTTT